This T cell receptor beta chain was recorded in a study of T cells in Graves' hyperthyroidism and ophthalmopathy (dated by TCRdb to between 2019 and 2020). Regarding the study in general: Peripheral blood samples were taken at the time of initial diagnosis, prior to any treatment. A discovery cohort of about 95 patients, roughly 45 with Graves' ophthalmopathy and 55 to 60 with stable Graves' hyperthyroidism, was used to find distinguishing TCR V-J signatures. An independent validation cohort of 18 to 20 hyperthyroidism patients and roughly 16 patients who later progressed to ophthalmopathy tested prospective prediction of ophthalmopathy. The approximately 100 discovery patients were divided at random into training and test sets in a 7:3 ratio. In addition, the study compared T-cell repertoires in thyroid tissue and in blood from six Graves' hyperthyroidism patients. After blood sampling, hyperthyroidism patients were treated with methimazole at a starting dose of 30 mg daily, and ophthalmopathy patients were treated with high-dose intravenous methylprednisolone. The paper describes TCR Vbeta CDR3 sequencing of 135 peripheral blood samples, made up of 40 to 45 ophthalmopathy patients, approximately 73 hyperthyroidism patients and 17 progressor patients.

Trimming takes 11 bases from V and 7 bases from J, and the germline ends sit 21 bases apart. CDR1 is given as MDHEN and CDR2 as SYDVKM, both from the germline V gene. The CDR3 measures 14 amino acids from cysteine to phenylalanine. The retained sequence is limited to the CDR3, 42 bases, with the frame set at the first base. Ophthalmopathy patients had moderately to severely active disease, with a Clinical Activity Score of 3 or more, a NOSPECS grade of 4 or more, and a disease duration of less than 3 months. The study excluded patients with uncontrolled infections, other autoimmune diseases, pregnancy or lactation. Diagnoses relied on clinical symptoms, serum thyroxine and TRAb, thyroid ultrasound and orbital computed tomography. Ficoll-Paque density gradient centrifugation was used to isolate PBMCs from 9.5 to 10 ml of fresh peripheral blood. Trizol reagent was used to extract total RNA, and RNA quality was then checked on an Agilent 2100 Bioanalyzer.

This clonotype was counted many times. Its antigen is not yet known. Per-base quality was not reported, and no clone a single base away is much larger than it. The TCR beta CDR3 regions were amplified from RNA transcripts. A first-round RT-PCR of the TCR CDR3 used the HTBI primer set with the Qiagen OneStep RT-PCR kit. A second multiplex PCR round built the libraries, followed by size selection and purification. Libraries were sequenced paired-end with 100 bp reads on an Illumina HiSeq2000. Under the source paper's analysis protocol: SOAPnuke was used to process the raw data, removing reads that contained adapters or uncalled bases, had a mean Phred below 15, or lacked an exact match to the constant primer or identifier. COPE v1.2.5 was used to merge the high-quality paired reads, and each unique nucleotide sequence was defined as a clonotype. Clonotypes were aligned to IMGT TRBV, TRBD and TRBJ reference segments using MiTCR v1.1. The analysis was restricted to V-J combinations with a frequency above 0.0001, which together covered around 99% of the repertoires. A TCS score was defined as the ratio of F50 (clonal expansion) to E x V (chaos), with BLOSUM62-based TCRdist applied between CDR3 peptides within each V-J. Welch's t-statistics and random forest reduced 450 to 600 V-J features to roughly 13, which were used in a naive Bayes classifier (R e1071). In-frame beta chains were kept once TCRdb had trimmed the public reads at Q25 with fastp and called clones with MiXCR. Every CDR3 protein is listed once, alongside the most common genes and DNA of its rows. The V and J calls and clone size come from TCRdb's table, not from the authors' own analysis. The sample includes almost 350,000 distinct CDR3 sequences, with roughly 20% observed a single time. 15% to 17% of the sample comes from the top ten.

Here is what the overall study found, with its caveats: In validation, the model predicted progression to ophthalmopathy a median of about 5.9 months before onset, with roughly 71% sensitivity and about 72% specificity. A 13 V-J signature model separated ophthalmopathy from stable hyperthyroidism, with about 90% sensitivity and 81.08% specificity in cross-validation and 80%/75% in testing. No statistical method was used to set the sample size in advance, and investigators knew the group allocation. Most expanded thyroid clonotypes (frequency above 0.001) were also detected in blood, suggesting blood repertoires may reflect thyroid immune responses.

The clonotype comes from a woman between 40 and 55 years old with Graves' ophthalmopathy. The specimen was blood. This sequence uses TRBV28 and TRBJ1-5; matching of 6 bases hints at TRBD1 as the D gene. For the CDR3, the sequence is CAGTPTGGGQPQHF. The sequenced DNA: TGTGCCGGCACCCCTACGGGGGGCGGGCAGCCCCAGCATTTT.